This TCR beta chain was captured by sequencing in a study of blood T cell repertoires in COVID-19 (dated by TCRdb to the early 2020s). Regarding the complete study: The collaborator samples originated in the United States, Italy and Spain and spanned the acute and convalescent phases of COVID-19. The material from the prospective study consisted of cDNA or gDNA derived from T cells, B-cell-depleted T cells, or PBMCs. Subjects who had been exposed to COVID-19, were actively infected with it, or had recovered from it provided the deeply sampled blood TCRbeta repertoires that made up the dataset. The repertoires were made available in a free public database intended to serve as a resource for research on the immune response to SARS-CoV-2. The samples were drawn from the first 160 participants of the ongoing ImmuneRACE study and from roughly 1,300 subjects provided by 6 global collaborators. Nearly every sample came with metadata listing a de-identified subject ID, COVID-19 status, age in years and sex. Where HLA class I and class II types were available, the types were taken from metadata supplied by the sample provider, not from assay-based typing. Study-wide conclusions, independent of this receptor: The quantity of clinical and demographic metadata differed by source and by participant and was supplied without curation.

The immunoSEQ Assay, a bias-controlled multiplex PCR, was used to amplify TCRbeta CDR3 regions from genomic DNA. As for the original processing: Nucleated cell counts per sample were estimated from amplification of reference gene primers within the assay. To quantify the absolute abundance of each unique TCRbeta CDR3 rearrangement, sequence reads were collapsed and filtered. For each sample, productive Simpson clonality was calculated by taking the square root of Simpson's diversity index across productive rearrangements. TCRdb took this table from immuneACCESS and kept in-frame rearrangements with V and J called. Such tables lack part of the clones; where checked against another copy, unresolved V genes explain under half of the gap, and the rest is unexplained. D and trimming come from the DNA, and the V and J calls and clone size come from that table. For this sample the table gives fewer than 200,000 clones, of which around 88% were detected only once. The top ten clonotypes cover around a fifth of the sample.

This clone was counted once. It lacks a known antigen. The record has no base qualities; no much larger clone is one base away. A second Seattle source provided samples from volunteer blood donors who had recovered from COVID-19. The collaborating institutions used their own protocols to collect whole blood in K2EDTA tubes. For TCRbeta analysis, collaborator samples were shipped as frozen whole blood, as isolated PBMCs, or as DNA extracted from either sample type. Inclusive of the bounding cysteine and phenylalanine, the CDR3 is 13 residues long. The DNA shown is the 39-base CDR3, in frame from base 1. Deletion took 0 bases off V and 5 bases off J, with a span of 7 bases between the germline ends. For CDR1 and CDR2, the germline V gene lists LGHNA and YNFKEQ.

The sequence joins TRBV4-2 to TRBJ2-5, with an unclear D gene assignment. Sequenced input: peripheral blood. This receptor was obtained from a woman in her sixties or seventies who had recovered from COVID-19. The sequence in DNA is TGTGCCAGCAGCCAAGATACCGGGGAGACCCAGTACTTC. The encoded protein is CASSQDTGETQYF.